These T cell receptor beta chains were read from a single sample in a study of cytomegalovirus exposure and HLA in healthy donors. Using immunoSEQ multiplex PCR, the repertoire was profiled, and TCRdb retains in-frame clones only, with some absent. The table records more than 110,000 clones, roughly 79% of them present only once. The sample consisted of PBMCs. The receptors were gathered from a male donor in good health and CMV-seronegative. Each CDR3 is given with its conserved first and last residue. A D gene is named only where the DNA matches it firmly. A row's size may be missing; if present it is once, few, many or a size class.

d_gene	abundance	j_gene	v_gene	CDR3nt	CDR3aa
.	.	TRBJ1-5	TRBV5-6	TGTGCCAGCAGCTTCAGGACTTCTAGACAGCCCCAGCATTTT	CASSFRTSRQPQHF
TRBD1	.	TRBJ2-1	TRBV19	TGTGCCAGTAGTCCGGAAGGACAGGGTTTTGTGAATGAGCAGTTCTTC	CASSPEGQGFVNEQFF
TRBD1	.	TRBJ1-5	TRBV29-1	TGCAGCGTTGCGCCAGGGGGCGATCAGCCCCAGCATTTT	CSVAPGGDQPQHF
.	.	TRBJ2-7	TRBV6-5	TGTGCCAGCAGTCAGCAGGGCCACGAGCAGTACTTC	CASSQQGHEQYF
.	once	TRBJ2-2	TRBV6-6	TGTGCCAGCAGTTACTTGGGTTCAATTGCGGGCGGGGAGCTGTTTTTT	CASSYLGSIAGGELFF
TRBD1	.	TRBJ1-2	TRBV4-1	TGCGCCAGCAGCCACCAGGGGGAGTATCGAGGCTACACCTTC	CASSHQGEYRGYTF
.	.	TRBJ2-3	TRBV19	TGTGCCAGTAGTCGCGGACAGTACACAGATACGCAGTATTTT	CASSRGQYTDTQYF
TRBD2	.	TRBJ2-3	TRBV4-3	TGCGCCAGCAGCCAGAACCTGCTAGCGGGGGGGCGAGATACGCAGTATTTT	CASSQNLLAGGRDTQYF
.	.	TRBJ2-1	TRBV6-6	TGTGCCAGCAGCCCAACACGCTCCTACAATGAGCAGTTCTTC	CASSPTRSYNEQFF
.	.	TRBJ2-7	TRBV5-6	TGTGCCAGCAGCGGGGGAGCGGGCCTTGTCTACGAGCAGTACTTC	CASSGGAGLVYEQYF
TRBD1	.	TRBJ2-7	TRBV7-6	TGTGCCAGCAGCTACCAAGCTAGCCCTTCGGGACAGTGGGTTGGGGAGCAGTACTTC	CASSYQASPSGQWVGEQYF
.	.	TRBJ2-7	TRBV11-3	TGTGCCAGCAGCGTGCATCTAGCGCACGAGCAGTACTTC	CASSVHLAHEQYF
TRBD2	few	TRBJ2-3	TRBV6-4	TGTGCCAGCAGTCCGGGACTAGCGGGGGGAGATACGCAGTATTTT	CASSPGLAGGDTQYF
.	.	TRBJ1-1	TRBV7-2	TGTGCCAGCAGCTTAGCCCGAGGCACTGAAGCTTTCTTT	CASSLARGTEAFF
.	once	TRBJ1-1	TRBV5-1	TGCGCCAGCAGCCGAGGAGCCGGGCTGGGAGGCACTGAAGCTTTCTTT	CASSRGAGLGGTEAFF
TRBD1	once	TRBJ1-2	TRBV7-2	TGTGCCAGCAGCTTAGCGGACAGGTACTATGGCTACACCTTC	CASSLADRYYGYTF
.	.	TRBJ2-1	TRBV14	TGTGCCAGCAGCCAAATAACTATCTACAATGAGCAGTTCTTC	CASSQITIYNEQFF
.	.	TRBJ2-5	TRBV6-5	TGTGCCAGCAGTTACGACGAGACGGGAGTCGAGACCCAGTACTTC	CASSYDETGVETQYF
TRBD2	.	TRBJ2-5	TRBV19	TGTGCCAGTAGTATTTGGTCAGAGCGGGAGGGCCTGGAGACCCAGTACTTC	CASSIWSEREGLETQYF
.	.	TRBJ1-1	TRBV10-3	TGTGCCATCAGTGGGGACATATTTACTTCTGAAGCTTTCTTT	CAISGDIFTSEAFF
TRBD2	.	TRBJ2-1	TRBV5-4	TGTGCCAGCAGCTCTAGCGGGTCCTACAATGAGCAGTTCTTC	CASSSSGSYNEQFF
.	.	TRBJ1-4	TRBV5-1	TGCGCCAGCAGCCCCGGACTCAAAACTAATGAAAAACTGTTTTTT	CASSPGLKTNEKLFF
.	.	TRBJ2-3	TRBV18	TGTGCCAGCTCACCAGAGGCAGTGAGCACAGATACGCAGTATTTT	CASSPEAVSTDTQYF
TRBD1	.	TRBJ2-3	TRBV9	TGTGCCAGCAGCGGTGGACAGGGAGGTGAAGATACGCAGTATTTT	CASSGGQGGEDTQYF
.	once	TRBJ1-2	TRBV7-2	TGTGCCAGCAGCCCGGACAAGAGTTATGGCTACACCTTC	CASSPDKSYGYTF
.	.	TRBJ2-3	TRBV5-1	TGCGCCAGCAGCTTGGCCAGGAGCACAGATACGCAGTATTTT	CASSLARSTDTQYF
.	.	TRBJ2-1	TRBV19	TGTGCCAGTAGTATCGGGACTGCGCAGTTCTTC	CASSIGTAQFF
TRBD2	.	TRBJ2-2	TRBV6-5	TGTGCCAGCAGTGGCGGGAGGGTAGCCGGGGAGCTGTTTTTT	CASSGGRVAGELFF
.	.	TRBJ2-7	TRBV5-8	TGTGCCAGCAGCTTGGGTCTGAGGGATGAGCAGTACTTC	CASSLGLRDEQYF
.	.	TRBJ1-1	TRBV4-2	TGTGCCAGCAGCCGGATGTTACAGGGAACCCAACCTGAAGCTTTCTTT	CASSRMLQGTQPEAFF
.	.	TRBJ1-5	TRBV19	TGTGCCAGTAGTATAGCAGATTTCGCGGGGGCGGGTATCCAGCCCCAGCATTTT	CASSIADFAGAGIQPQHF
TRBD1	.	TRBJ1-6	TRBV6-6	TGTGCCAGCAGTAGCGGACAGGGCCATTCACCCCTCCACTTT	CASSSGQGHSPLHF
TRBD2	.	TRBJ2-2	TRBV27	TGTGCCAGCAGTCGCCGGACTAGCCTCTCCGGGGAGCTGTTTTTT	CASSRRTSLSGELFF
.	.	TRBJ1-1	TRBV19	TGTGCCAGTAGTCCAAACCCAGGGGCGACTGAAGCTTTCTTT	CASSPNPGATEAFF
.	.	TRBJ2-5	TRBV27	TGTGCCAGCAGTGCGACAGGGAGGGAGACCCAGTACTTC	CASSATGRETQYF
TRBD1	.	TRBJ2-7	TRBV27	TGTGCCAGCTGCCACAGGGGGCTCAACGAGCAGTACTTC	CASCHRGLNEQYF